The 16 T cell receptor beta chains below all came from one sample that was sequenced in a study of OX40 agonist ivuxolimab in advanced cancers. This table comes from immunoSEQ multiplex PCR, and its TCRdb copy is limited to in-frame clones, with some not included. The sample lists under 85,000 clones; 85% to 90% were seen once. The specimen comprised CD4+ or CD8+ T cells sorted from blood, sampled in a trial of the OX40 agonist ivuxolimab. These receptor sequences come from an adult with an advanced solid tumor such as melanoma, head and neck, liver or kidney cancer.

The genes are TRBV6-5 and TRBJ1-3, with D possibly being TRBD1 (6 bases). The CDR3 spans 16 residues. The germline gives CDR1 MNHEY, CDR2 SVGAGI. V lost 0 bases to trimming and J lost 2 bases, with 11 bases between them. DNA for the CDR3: TGTGCCAGCAGTTACTCCTCAGGGGTGACTGGAAACACCATATATTTT. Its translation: CASSYSSGVTGNTIYF.

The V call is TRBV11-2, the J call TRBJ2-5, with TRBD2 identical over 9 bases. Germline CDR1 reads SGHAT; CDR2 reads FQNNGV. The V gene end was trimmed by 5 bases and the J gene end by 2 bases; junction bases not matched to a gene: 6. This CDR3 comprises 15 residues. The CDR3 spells CASSRSGGLQETQYF. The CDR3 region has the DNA TGTGCCAGCAGCCGGAGCGGGGGGCTTCAAGAGACCCAGTACTTC.

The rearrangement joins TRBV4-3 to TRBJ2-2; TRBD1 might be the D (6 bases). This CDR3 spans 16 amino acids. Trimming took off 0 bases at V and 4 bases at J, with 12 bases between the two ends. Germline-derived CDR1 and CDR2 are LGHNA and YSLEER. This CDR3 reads CASSQDPQGSTGELFF. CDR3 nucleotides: TGCGCCAGCAGCCAAGATCCGCAGGGGAGCACCGGGGAGCTGTTTTTT.

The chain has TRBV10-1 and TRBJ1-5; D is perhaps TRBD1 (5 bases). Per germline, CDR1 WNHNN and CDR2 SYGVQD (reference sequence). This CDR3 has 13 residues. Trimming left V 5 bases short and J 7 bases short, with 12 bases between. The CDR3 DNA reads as TGCGCCAGCAGTAGCGGGGCCCGGCAGCCCCAGCATTTT. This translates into CASSSGARQPQHF.

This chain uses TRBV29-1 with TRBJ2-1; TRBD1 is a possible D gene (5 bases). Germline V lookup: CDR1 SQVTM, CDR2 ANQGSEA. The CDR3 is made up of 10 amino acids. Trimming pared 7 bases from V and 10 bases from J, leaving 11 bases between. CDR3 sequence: CSGGLEEQFF. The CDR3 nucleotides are TGCAGCGGGGGCCTCGAAGAGCAGTTCTTC.

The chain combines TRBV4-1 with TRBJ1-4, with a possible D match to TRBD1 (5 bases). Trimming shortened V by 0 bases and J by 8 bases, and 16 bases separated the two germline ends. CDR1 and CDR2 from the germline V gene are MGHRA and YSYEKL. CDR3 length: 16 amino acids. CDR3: CASSQEPPGLGEKLFF. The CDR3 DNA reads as TGCGCCAGCAGCCAAGAGCCCCCAGGGCTAGGGGAAAAACTGTTTTTT.

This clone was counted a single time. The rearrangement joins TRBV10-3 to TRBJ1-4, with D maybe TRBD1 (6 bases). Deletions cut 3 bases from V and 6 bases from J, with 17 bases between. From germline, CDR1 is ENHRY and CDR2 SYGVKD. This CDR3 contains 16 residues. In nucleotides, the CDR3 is TGTGCCATCAGTGATTCCCAGGGGAGCCGGGATGAAAAACTGTTTTTT. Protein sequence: CAISDSQGSRDEKLFF.

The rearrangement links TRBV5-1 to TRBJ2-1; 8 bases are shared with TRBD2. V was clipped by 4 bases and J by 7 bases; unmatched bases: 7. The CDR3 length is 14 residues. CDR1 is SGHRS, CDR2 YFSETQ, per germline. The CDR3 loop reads CASSGGGRGNEQFF. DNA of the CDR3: TGCGCCAGCAGCGGCGGGGGGCGTGGTAATGAGCAGTTCTTC.

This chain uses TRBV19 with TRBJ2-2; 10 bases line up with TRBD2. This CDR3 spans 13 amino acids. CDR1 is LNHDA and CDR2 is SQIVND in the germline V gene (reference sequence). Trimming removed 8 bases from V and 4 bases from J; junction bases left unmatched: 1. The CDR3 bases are TGTGCCAGTGAGCGGGGGGGCACCGGGGAGCTGTTTTTT. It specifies CASERGGTGELFF.

This chain's CDR3 is CASSRDREGAEQYF. The CDR3 bases are TGTGCCAGCAGCCGGGACAGGGAGGGAGCCGAGCAGTACTTC. The chain couples TRBV6-5 to TRBJ2-7; 9 nucleotides align to TRBD1. The CDR3 has 14 residues. The germline V gene has CDR1 MNHEY and CDR2 SVGAGI. V shed 6 bases, J shed 6 bases, and the junction held 9 bases outside the gene matches.

The CDR3 loop reads CASSSGGDTDTQYF. The DNA for the CDR3 is TGTGCCAGCAGTTCGGGGGGAGACACAGATACGCAGTATTTT. This chain uses TRBV6-6 with TRBJ2-3, with 7 positions matching TRBD2. The CDR3 spans 14 residues. The junction had 3 bases not matched to a gene; V was cut back by 4 bases and J by 2 bases. Looked up from germline, CDR1 is MNHNY and CDR2 is SVGAGI (reference sequence).

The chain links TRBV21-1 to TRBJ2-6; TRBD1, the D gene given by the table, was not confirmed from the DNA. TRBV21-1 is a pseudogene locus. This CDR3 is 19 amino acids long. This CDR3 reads CASSFRTGGPDSGANVLTF. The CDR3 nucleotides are TGTGCCAGCAGCTTTAGGACAGGGGGTCCCGATTCTGGGGCCAACGTCCTGACTTTC.

The CDR3 sequence is CASSPNVAGELFF. The CDR3 nucleotides are TGCGCCAGCAGCCCCAATGTCGCCGGGGAGCTGTTTTTT. V usage is TRBV5-1 and J usage is TRBJ2-2, with unresolved D. This CDR3 region has 13 residues. Germline V gives CDR1 SGHRS, CDR2 YFSETQ. V lost 4 bases and J lost 6, with 10 bases in between.

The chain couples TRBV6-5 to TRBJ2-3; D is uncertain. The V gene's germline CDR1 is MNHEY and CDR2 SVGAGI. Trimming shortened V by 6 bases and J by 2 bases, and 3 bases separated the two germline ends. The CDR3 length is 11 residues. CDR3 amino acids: CASRTTDTQYF. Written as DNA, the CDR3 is TGTGCCAGCAGAACCACAGATACGCAGTATTTT.

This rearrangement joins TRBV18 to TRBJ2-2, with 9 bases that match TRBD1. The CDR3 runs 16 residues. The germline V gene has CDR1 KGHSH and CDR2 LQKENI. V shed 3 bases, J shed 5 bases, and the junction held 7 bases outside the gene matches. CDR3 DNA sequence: TGTGCCAGCTCACCCGATGACAGGGGGAGTACCGGGGAGCTGTTTTTT. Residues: CASSPDDRGSTGELFF.

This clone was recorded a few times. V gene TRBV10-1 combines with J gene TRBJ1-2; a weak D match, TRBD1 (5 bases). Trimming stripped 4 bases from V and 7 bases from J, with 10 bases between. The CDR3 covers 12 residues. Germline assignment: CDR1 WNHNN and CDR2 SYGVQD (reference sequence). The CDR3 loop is CASSAGRGGYTF. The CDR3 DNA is TGCGCCAGCAGTGCCGGAAGGGGTGGCTACACCTTC.